The 17 T cell receptor beta chains reported below all come from one sample, sequenced in a study of low-dose radiotherapy and immunotherapy resistance in tumors. Primers targeting TRAV and TRBV primed first-strand cDNA, covering alpha and beta chains. Over about 19 PCR cycles, TCRs were amplified from a constant-region primer and V-primer adapter. In TCRdb, the reads were re-called with MiXCR into one record per CDR3 protein. The table includes under 35,000 distinct CDR3 sequences, under 55% detected once. The time point is: after trial treatment. Treatment defined: LDRT plus nivolumab, ipilimumab, low-dose cyclophosphamide and aspirin (RACIN trial). Specimen: PBMCs, collected after low-dose radiotherapy plus immunotherapy. These receptors were collected from a male donor with gallbladder cancer.

This clonotype was found many times. The chain joins TRBV29-1 to TRBJ2-7; 7 bases map to TRBD2. The CDR3 loop spans 13 amino acids. CDR1 is SQVTM and CDR2 is ANQGSEA in the germline V gene. The trim removed 7 bases at V and 7 bases at J, leaving 13 bases unmatched. CDR3 loop: CSAIRDSGGEQYF. CDR3 DNA sequence: TGCAGCGCAATACGGGACTCGGGGGGAGAGCAGTACTTC.

Sample share makes this clonotype medium-sized. This chain joins TRBV5-1 and TRBJ2-7; D is ambiguous. Trimming removed 5 bases from V and 11 bases from J, with 17 bases in between. The CDR3 runs 12 residues. Per germline, CDR1 SGHRS and CDR2 YFSETQ. The CDR3 reads CASSSEPVFKYF. The CDR3 coding sequence is TGCGCCAGCAGTTCTGAGCCGGTATTTAAGTACTTC.

This clonotype was picked up many times. The V and J genes are TRBV19 and TRBJ1-1, with 7 bases matching TRBD1. Germline V CDR1 and CDR2: LNHDA, SQIVND (reference sequence). V lost 6 bases to trimming and J lost 3 bases; unmatched junction nucleotides: 13. The CDR3 contains 16 residues. The CDR3 here is CASRNPRQGRDTEAFF. CDR3 bases: TGTGCCAGTAGGAACCCACGACAGGGTAGGGACACTGAAGCTTTCTTT.

The chain employs TRBV27 and TRBJ2-2; weak D call: TRBD2 (5 bases). Germline loops: CDR1 MNHEY, CDR2 SMNVEV (reference sequence). V dropped 0 bases and J dropped 0 bases, with 14 bases sitting between them. The CDR3 has 18 residues. The chain's CDR3 is CASSLSRVGETNTGELFF. For the CDR3, the DNA is TGTGCCAGCAGTTTATCACGGGTCGGGGAAACGAACACCGGGGAGCTGTTTTTT.

On this clonotype itself: With a far larger clone one base away, a read error is the likely cause. This chain joins TRBV28 and TRBJ2-7; 14 bases are shared with TRBD2. Germline trimming cut 5 bases from V and 7 bases from J; bases unmatched to any gene: 13. The CDR3 loop spans 17 amino acids. CDR1 is MDHEN and CDR2 is SYDVKM in the germline V gene. CDR3 bases: TGTGCCAGCAGTGTAGCCGGGACTAGCGGGAGTTACAATGAGCAGTACTTC. It codes for CASSVAGTSGSYNEQYF. Based on the CDR3 plus reference TRBV28 and TRBJ2-7, the full variable domain is DVKVTQSSRYLVKRTGEKVFLECVQDMDHENMFWYRQDPGLGLRLIYFSYDVKMKEKGDIPEGYSVSREKKERFSLILESASTNQTSMYLCASSVAGTSGSYNEQYFGPGTRLTVT.

This clonotype has a count of ten or more. The rearrangement links TRBV3-1 to TRBJ2-7, with D perhaps TRBD1 (5 bases). V was clipped by 3 bases and J by 5 bases, with 8 bases between them. From germline, CDR1 is LGHDT and CDR2 YNNKEL (reference sequence). This CDR3 has 12 amino acids. As DNA, the CDR3 is TGTGCCAGCAGCCAGCAGGGAAACGAGCAGTACTTC. It is translated as CASSQQGNEQYF.

This clonotype was recorded at least ten times. The gene calls are TRBV20-1 and TRBJ2-3; TRBD1 matches 9 bases. This CDR3 region has 16 residues. CDR1 and CDR2 (germline): DFQATT, SNEGSKA (reference sequence). Germline trimming cut 2 bases from V and 8 bases from J; bases unmatched to any gene: 14. The CDR3 loop reads CSARPTGGIERGTQYF. Here the CDR3 DNA reads TGCAGTGCTAGACCAACAGGGGGCATAGAGCGGGGTACGCAGTATTTT.

To note about this clonotype: A far larger clone is one nucleotide away, so this likely arose from a read error. The chain employs TRBV18 and TRBJ2-1, with 9 bases lining up with TRBD1. CDR1 is KGHSH and CDR2 is LQKENI in the germline V gene. The J segment lost 10 bases and the V segment lost 6 bases, leaving 13 bases of the junction unmatched. This CDR3 has 15 amino acids. The chain's CDR3 is CASSQRTGDGYEQFF. Here the CDR3 DNA reads TGTGCCAGCTCGCAGCGGACAGGGGACGGGTACGAGCAGTTCTTC.

Remarks on this clonotype: With only one base between it and a far larger clone, this is likely a read error. The chain combines TRBV6-1 with TRBJ2-1; 7 bases fit TRBD2. After removal of 2 bases from V and 3 bases from J, the junction contained 4 bases not matched to a gene. CDR3 length: 15 amino acids. Germline-derived CDR1 and CDR2 are MNHNS and SASEGT. In DNA, the CDR3 is TGTGCCAGCAGTGAAAGCGGGGCTTTCTACAATGAGCAGTTCTTC. Its translation: CASSESGAFYNEQFF.

The rearrangement links TRBV10-3 to TRBJ2-2; D unclear. CDR1 ENHRY and CDR2 SYGVKD come from the germline V gene. V was trimmed by 3 bases and J by 0 bases, leaving 11 bases between them. The CDR3 has 16 residues. The CDR3 DNA reads as TGTGCCATCAGTGATCCCGAGGTGCCGAACACCGGGGAGCTGTTTTTT. Translated: CAISDPEVPNTGELFF.

V usage is TRBV7-2 and J usage is TRBJ2-3, with TRBD2 matching 8 bases. The CDR3 covers 15 residues. Germline V gene lookup returns CDR1 SGHTA and CDR2 FQGNSA. J was trimmed by 0 bases and V by 7 bases; bases with no gene match: 6. The CDR3 loop is CASTHGGGSTDTQYF. The CDR3 nucleotides are TGTGCCAGCACCCACGGCGGGGGGAGCACAGATACGCAGTATTTT.

This rearrangement joins TRBV11-1 to TRBJ2-2, with D perhaps matching TRBD1 (6 bases). The germline V gene has CDR1 SGHAT and CDR2 FQDESV (reference sequence). Trimming stripped 5 bases from V and 4 bases from J, with 8 bases between. This CDR3 has 13 amino acids. The CDR3 loop reads CASSEQGTGELFF. In DNA form, the CDR3 reads TGTGCCAGCAGCGAACAGGGCACCGGGGAGCTGTTTTTT.

This clonotype was picked up a small number of times. The chain recombines TRBV5-1 with TRBJ2-3; either TRBD1 or TRBD2 may fit D (6 bases each). Trimming shortened V by 2 bases and J by 3 bases, and 13 bases separated the two germline ends. Germline V CDR1 and CDR2: SGHRS, YFSETQ. The CDR3 is 15 residues long. CDR3 residues: CASSFDGGRTDTQYF. Here the CDR3 DNA reads TGCGCCAGCAGCTTCGACGGGGGCAGGACAGATACGCAGTATTTT.

The rearrangement uses TRBV28 and TRBJ1-3, with D unclear. Trimming removed 3 bases from V and 7 bases from J, with 4 bases in between. The CDR3 is made up of 11 amino acids. Germline CDR1 reads MDHEN; CDR2 reads SYDVKM. The CDR3 spells CASSFLNTIYF. CDR3 in DNA: TGTGCCAGCAGTTTTCTTAACACCATATATTTT.

As regards this clonotype: This is likely an artifact of a read error, given a far larger clone one base away. The V call is TRBV5-4, the J call TRBJ2-1, with 7 bases that match TRBD1. With the DNA end fitting TRBJ2-5 better, the J assignment may be wrong. CDR3 length: 15 residues. Germline V gene sequence: CDR1 SGHNT, CDR2 YYREEE (reference sequence). In nucleotides, the CDR3 is TGTGTCAGCAGCGTTGAGACAGGGTCCCAAGAGACCCAGTACTTC. It codes for CVSSVETGSQETQYF.

The chain has TRBV11-2 and TRBJ2-1, with 7 positions matching TRBD2. V dropped 5 bases and J dropped 12; count of bases not matched to a gene: 10. CDR1 SGHAT and CDR2 FQNNGV come from the germline V gene. CDR3 length equals 13 residues. The CDR3 sequence: CASSPSGAGRQFF. The CDR3, as DNA: TGTGCCAGCAGCCCCAGCGGGGCCGGTAGGCAGTTCTTC. Full variable domain (missing parts from reference TRBV11-2 and TRBJ2-1): EAGVAQSPRYKIIEKRQSVAFWCNPISGHATLYWYQQILGQGPKLLIQFQNNGVVDDSQLPKDRFSAERLKGVDSTLKIQPAKLEDSAVYLCASSPSGAGRQFFGPGTRLTVL.

The rearrangement joins TRBV28 to TRBJ2-2; 9 bases agree with TRBD2. Losses at the gene ends were 3 bases for V and 10 bases for J; bases not matched to a gene: 12. The CDR3 totals 16 residues. Looked up from germline, CDR1 is MDHEN and CDR2 is SYDVKM. The CDR3 loop reads CASSLVGGRAWSELFF. DNA of the CDR3: TGTGCCAGCAGTTTGGTTGGCGGGAGGGCGTGGTCGGAGCTGTTTTTT. Complete variable domain (other parts from reference TRBV28 and TRBJ2-2): DVKVTQSSRYLVKRTGEKVFLECVQDMDHENMFWYRQDPGLGLRLIYFSYDVKMKEKGDIPEGYSVSREKKERFSLILESASTNQTSMYLCASSLVGGRAWSELFFGEGSRLTVL.